The 30 T cell receptor beta chains listed next were all sequenced from one sample in a study of cytomegalovirus exposure and HLA in healthy donors listed by TCRdb under 2017. Libraries came from the immunoSEQ multiplex PCR assay. For the multiplex PCR, a mixture combining 60 forward primers for TCR Vbeta segments and 13 reverse primers for TCR Jbeta segments was used. TCRdb stores this immuneACCESS table with in-frame sequences only. Part of the clones is absent; in the studies checked, under half of the shortfall reflects unresolved V genes, and no reason is known for the rest. This sample lists approximately 32,000 clones; approximately 82% were detected once. Of the sample, around 3.6% is held by the ten largest clones. Sequenced sample: PBMCs. The origin of the receptors is a woman aged 18-30 years in good health and CMV-seronegative.

This sequence joins TRBV20-1 and TRBJ2-5; no clear D gene. Germline values: CDR1 DFQATT, CDR2 SNEGSKA (reference sequence). This CDR3 has 11 residues. The germline V and J ends were trimmed by 4 bases and 2 bases, with 5 bases remaining between them. The CDR3 DNA reads as TGCAGTGCTAAACGGCAAGAGACCCAGTACTTC. Encoded protein: CSAKRQETQYF.

This clone has only a few counts. The chain uses TRBV6-4 and TRBJ2-2; TRBD1 matches 11 bases. Germline V gives CDR1 MRHNA, CDR2 SNTAGT. V was pared by 2 bases and J by 4 bases, with 0 bases of the junction left unmatched. The CDR3 is made up of 15 amino acids. The CDR3 bases are TGTGCCAGCAGTGACGGACAGGGGGCCACCGGGGAGCTGTTTTTT. Its translation: CASSDGQGATGELFF.

This rearrangement joins TRBV7-9 to TRBJ1-6, with 7 positions matching TRBD1. Trimming took 5 bases from V and 9 from J; bases not matched to a gene: 10. The CDR3 totals 15 residues. Germline loops: CDR1 SEHNR, CDR2 FQNEAQ (reference sequence). CDR3 in DNA: TGTGCCAGCAGCGTAAACGCAGGGGGGTTTTCACCCCTCCACTTT. Its translation: CASSVNAGGFSPLHF. The full variable domain, with the rest looked up from reference TRBV7-9 and TRBJ1-6, is DTGVSQNPRHKITKRGQNVTFRCDPISEHNRLYWYRQTLGQGPEFLTYFQNEAQLEKSRLLSDRFSAERPKGSFSTLEIQRTEQGDSAMYLCASSVNAGGFSPLHFGNGTRLTVT.

The chain combines TRBV15 with TRBJ2-1, with 10 bases matching TRBD2. The ends lost 8 bases at V and 0 bases at J; junction bases unmatched: 10. This CDR3 is built from 17 residues. Germline lookup yields CDR1 LNHNV and CDR2 YYDKDF (reference sequence). The CDR3 sequence is CATVRWASGSSYNEQFF. CDR3 DNA: TGTGCCACCGTCCGGTGGGCTAGCGGGAGCTCCTACAATGAGCAGTTCTTC.

The chain joins TRBV4-3 to TRBJ2-1; no reliable D call. This CDR3 is 15 amino acids long. V shed 0 bases and J shed 0 bases, with 6 bases lying between them. CDR1 and CDR2 from the germline V gene are LGHNA and YSLEER. CDR3 loop: CASSQDISSYNEQFF. In DNA form, the CDR3 reads TGCGCCAGCAGCCAAGATATTAGCTCCTACAATGAGCAGTTCTTC.

The genes are TRBV5-1 and TRBJ1-5; 8 nucleotides match TRBD1. The J segment lost 5 bases and the V segment lost 4 bases, leaving 5 bases of the junction unmatched. Germline CDR1 reads SGHRS; CDR2 reads YFSETQ. The CDR3 loop spans 14 amino acids. This chain's CDR3 is CASSTSGGDQPQHF. DNA for the CDR3: TGCGCCAGCAGCACTTCAGGGGGCGATCAGCCCCAGCATTTT.

The chain uses TRBV4-3 and TRBJ1-4; the D gene is possibly TRBD1 (5 bases). The CDR3 sequence is 21 residues long. The ends were cut back, 0 bases at V and 3 bases at J, with 26 bases in the middle. Germline V lookup: CDR1 LGHNA, CDR2 YSLEER. CDR3 amino acids: CASSQEFPSEGRLVSNEKLFF. The CDR3 nucleotides read TGCGCCAGCAGCCAAGAGTTTCCTTCGGAGGGACGACTAGTTTCTAATGAAAAACTGTTTTTT.

This chain joins TRBV7-9 and TRBJ2-1; 7 bases agree with TRBD2. This CDR3 has 15 amino acids. Trimming took 5 bases from V and 0 from J; bases not matched to a gene: 4. Germline V gene sequence: CDR1 SEHNR, CDR2 FQNEAQ (reference sequence). The CDR3 nucleotides are TGTGCCAGCAGCCTGCCGGGGGGCTCCTACAATGAGCAGTTCTTC. Protein: CASSLPGGSYNEQFF.

The chain combines TRBV6-5 with TRBJ2-1, with 12 positions matching TRBD2. The trim removed 5 bases at V and 10 bases at J, leaving 9 bases unmatched. Per germline, CDR1 MNHEY and CDR2 SVGAGI. This CDR3 has 15 amino acids. Here the CDR3 DNA reads TGTGCCAGCAGTCACGGGCTAGCGGGAGGGTTGGAGCAGTTCTTC. It encodes CASSHGLAGGLEQFF.

The V and J genes are TRBV5-6 and TRBJ2-1; TRBD2 might be the D (6 bases). Germline V gene data show CDR1 as SGHDT and CDR2 as YYEEEE. V was pared by 7 bases and J by 9 bases, with 14 bases between. This CDR3 is built from 12 residues. The CDR3 is CASFLGGSEQFF. DNA of the CDR3: TGTGCCAGCTTTTTAGGAGGGAGTGAGCAGTTCTTC.

The V gene is TRBV27, the J gene TRBJ2-1; 11 nucleotides match TRBD2. Germline V gives CDR1 MNHEY, CDR2 SMNVEV (reference sequence). This CDR3 spans 14 amino acids. J gave up 5 bases and V 7 bases, and 4 bases lay outside the gene matches. The CDR3 region has the DNA TGTGCCAGCACCTCACTAGCGGGGGACAATGAGCAGTTCTTC. Amino acid sequence: CASTSLAGDNEQFF.

This clone showed up just once. This chain joins TRBV12-5 and TRBJ2-5; 9 bases line up with TRBD1. The germline CDR1 and CDR2 sequences are LGHNT and FRNRAP. Germline trimming cut 4 bases from V and 5 bases from J; bases unmatched to any gene: 5. This CDR3 comprises 14 residues. The CDR3, as DNA: TGTGCTAGTGGTTCCGGGACAGGGTTTGAGACCCAGTACTTC. Amino acid sequence: CASGSGTGFETQYF.

The chain is built from TRBV7-2 and TRBJ2-7; 7 bases are a match to TRBD2. This CDR3 is built from 15 residues. V shed 5 bases, J shed 2 bases, and the junction held 9 bases outside the gene matches. The germline V gene has CDR1 SGHTA and CDR2 FQGNSA. DNA for the CDR3: TGTGCCAGCAGCCCTTCGGGGGGACCACCCTACGAGCAGTACTTC. It is translated as CASSPSGGPPYEQYF.

The V gene is TRBV7-2, the J gene TRBJ2-5, with 8 bases identical to TRBD2. V dropped 1 base and J dropped 1; count of bases not matched to a gene: 5. Germline V gene data show CDR1 as SGHTA and CDR2 as FQGNSA. The CDR3 runs to 16 residues. CDR3 amino acids: CASSLVGSGIQETQYF. In DNA, the CDR3 is TGTGCCAGCAGCTTAGTTGGTAGCGGGATCCAAGAGACCCAGTACTTC.

The chain carries TRBV18 and TRBJ2-5; D is perhaps TRBD2 (6 bases). Deletions cut 6 bases from V and 5 bases from J, with 13 bases between. The CDR3 loop spans 13 amino acids. Germline V gene data show CDR1 as KGHSH and CDR2 as LQKENI. CDR3 nucleotide sequence: TGTGCCAGCTCGACTAGGATGGGCGAGACCCAGTACTTC. It codes for CASSTRMGETQYF.

The J gene is TRBJ1-6, the V gene TRBV28, with TRBD1 as a possible D gene (6 bases). The CDR3 sequence is 15 residues long. The germline V gene encodes CDR1 MDHEN and CDR2 SYDVKM. Trimming stripped 1 base from V and 8 bases from J, with 12 bases between. CDR3 loop: CASSLSGGADSPLHF. The CDR3 bases are TGTGCCAGCAGTTTATCGGGGGGGGCGGATTCACCCCTCCACTTT.

The chain's CDR3 is CASRGRGRSYEQYF. The CDR3 nucleotides are TGTGCTAGTAGGGGGAGGGGCAGGTCCTACGAGCAGTACTTC. The rearrangement joins TRBV12-5 to TRBJ2-5; maybe TRBD2 (7 bases). The end of the DNA fits TRBJ2-7 better, so the J call may be wrong. This CDR3 region has 14 residues. Germline V gives CDR1 LGHNT, CDR2 FRNRAP.

Only one count was recorded for this clone. The CDR3 protein is CASTRQGSPSYNEQFF. The CDR3 nucleotides read TGTGCCAGCACTAGACAGGGGAGTCCCTCCTACAATGAGCAGTTCTTC. J is TRBJ2-1 and V is TRBV25-1; 8 bases fit TRBD1. The J segment lost 0 bases and the V segment lost 7 bases, leaving 8 bases of the junction unmatched. The V gene's germline CDR1 is MGHDK and CDR2 SYGVNS. The CDR3 sequence is 16 residues long.

The chain combines TRBV6-6 with TRBJ2-1, with D perhaps matching TRBD1 (5 bases). The CDR3 loop spans 14 amino acids. Germline loops: CDR1 MNHNY, CDR2 SVGAGI (reference sequence). V was shortened by 6 bases and J by 7 bases, with 16 bases between the two germline ends. The CDR3 region is CASRLQGRLNEQFF. Here the CDR3 DNA reads TGTGCCAGCAGACTTCAGGGCAGGTTGAATGAGCAGTTCTTC.

The gene calls are TRBV20-1 and TRBJ2-3; D uncertain. Trimming cost V 6 bases and J 2 bases, with 3 bases left between them. Per the germline V gene, CDR1 is DFQATT and CDR2 is SNEGSKA (reference sequence). The CDR3 totals 10 residues. The CDR3 DNA sequence: TGCAGTGCCTTCACAGATACGCAGTATTTT. Translated, it gives CSAFTDTQYF.

The gene calls are TRBV6-6 and TRBJ1-1, with 7 bases fitting TRBD1. The V gene end was trimmed by 4 bases and the J gene end by 0 bases; junction bases not matched to a gene: 2. The length of the CDR3 is 14 residues. Germline V CDR1 and CDR2: MNHNY, SVGAGI (reference sequence). The CDR3 here is CASSSDRLNTEAFF. CDR3 sequence (DNA): TGTGCCAGCAGTTCGGACAGGCTGAACACTGAAGCTTTCTTT.

In DNA, the CDR3 is TGTGCCAGCAGCTTAGGTGAGGGAGAGACCCAGTACTTC. Residues: CASSLGEGETQYF. The rearrangement links TRBV7-6 to TRBJ2-5; possible D gene TRBD2, 5 bases. V lost 1 base, J lost 4 bases, and 7 bases lay in between. This CDR3 spans 13 amino acids. In germline, CDR1 is SGHVS, CDR2 FNYEAQ.

This chain links TRBV7-9 with TRBJ2-3; 7 positions agree with TRBD1. Germline V gene lookup returns CDR1 SEHNR and CDR2 FQNEAQ (reference sequence). This CDR3 comprises 14 residues. V lost 8 bases and J lost 1; bases outside the gene matches: 6. CDR3 in DNA: TGTGCCAGCTACGAAGGGGGCGGCACAGATACGCAGTATTTT. This gives the protein CASYEGGGTDTQYF.

V and J are TRBV27 and TRBJ2-1; D is perhaps TRBD1 (6 bases). Germline assignment: CDR1 MNHEY and CDR2 SMNVEV (reference sequence). V lost 5 bases, J lost 1 base, and 9 bases lay in between. This CDR3 is 14 amino acids long. CDR3 in DNA: TGTGCCAGCAGTACAACAGGGTCCTACAATGAGCAGTTCTTC. Translating gives CASSTTGSYNEQFF.

V gene TRBV7-9 combines with J gene TRBJ2-7, with 10 bases matching TRBD1. CDR3 length: 16 residues. The J segment lost 2 bases and the V segment lost 5 bases, leaving 9 bases of the junction unmatched. Germline V gene lookup returns CDR1 SEHNR and CDR2 FQNEAQ (reference sequence). The chain's CDR3 is CASSSLRDRGTYEQYF. CDR3 bases: TGTGCCAGCAGCAGCCTCCGGGACAGGGGTACCTACGAGCAGTACTTC.

This clone was seen once. The gene calls are TRBV7-8 and TRBJ1-2, with D perhaps TRBD1 (6 bases). Germline lookup yields CDR1 SGHVS and CDR2 FQNEAQ. Deletions cut 1 base from V and 4 bases from J, with 13 bases between. The CDR3 covers 15 residues. This CDR3 is CASSLVGHLPYGYTF. CDR3 coding DNA: TGTGCCAGCAGCTTAGTGGGACACCTTCCCTATGGCTACACCTTC.

This chain joins TRBV7-9 and TRBJ2-7; D possibly corresponds to TRBD1 (5 bases). The CDR3 sequence is 15 residues long. V lost 1 base and J 3 bases, leaving 13 bases between the germline ends. Germline CDR1 SEHNR, CDR2 FQNEAQ (reference sequence). In nucleotides, the CDR3 is TGTGCCAGCAGCTTAGGGGGTACAGGCAACTACGAGCAGTACTTC. Its translation is CASSLGGTGNYEQYF. Variable domain in full (rest from reference TRBV7-9 and TRBJ2-7): DTGVSQNPRHKITKRGQNVTFRCDPISEHNRLYWYRQTLGQGPEFLTYFQNEAQLEKSRLLSDRFSAERPKGSFSTLEIQRTEQGDSAMYLCASSLGGTGNYEQYFGPGTRLTVT.

Here the CDR3 reads CASSFGWEGLFEQFF. The CDR3 DNA reads TGTGCCAGCAGTTTTGGGTGGGAGGGCCTTTTTGAGCAGTTCTTC. The chain employs TRBV27 and TRBJ2-1; 7 positions match TRBD2. The junction had 11 bases not matched to a gene; V was cut back by 3 bases and J by 9 bases. In germline, CDR1 is MNHEY, CDR2 SMNVEV (reference sequence). This CDR3 contains 15 residues.

The genes are TRBV7-9 and TRBJ1-2; tentatively, D is TRBD1 (6 bases). This CDR3 comprises 15 residues. V lost 2 bases, J lost 1 base, and 11 bases lay in between. Germline V gene lookup returns CDR1 SEHNR and CDR2 FQNEAQ (reference sequence). The chain's CDR3 is CASSLSSGVNYGYTF. As DNA, the CDR3 is TGTGCCAGCAGCTTAAGTTCAGGGGTTAACTATGGCTACACCTTC.

In its sample, this clone was seen a few times. The J gene is TRBJ1-2, the V gene TRBV7-3, with 8 bases that match TRBD1. This CDR3 is 15 amino acids long. Germline V gene sequence: CDR1 SGHTA, CDR2 FQGTGA. After removal of 1 base from V and 8 bases from J, the junction contained 9 bases not matched to a gene. CDR3 nucleotides: TGTGCCAGCAGCTTAAGTGGGACAGGCTCTTGGGGCTACACCTTC. Translation gives CASSLSGTGSWGYTF.